This is a list of T cell receptor beta chains from one sample in a study of T cell repertoires in cytomegalovirus infection. One entry per CDR3 protein results from TCRdb running MiXCR on the reads. The repertoire holds 150,000 or so distinct CDR3 sequences, with 17% as singletons. Sample: CD8+ T cells from PBMCs. These receptors all stem from a human donor in good health (CMV status not recorded). Some clones in this sample may be carry-over from other donors' samples. The CDR3 runs from the conserved cysteine through the conserved F or W. A D gene is named only where the DNA matches it firmly. Only some rows state a clone size, as once, few, many or a class for expanded clones.

>TRBJ2-7|TRBV28|TRBD2|-
TGTGCCAGCAGTGCTCCTACTAGCGGACGTTCCTACGAGCAGTACTTC
CASSAPTSGRSYEQYF
>TRBJ2-3|TRBV7-9|TRBD2|few
TGTGCCAGCAGCGGGACTAGCGGGGCGACAGATACGCAGTATTTT
CASSGTSGATDTQYF
>TRBJ2-1|TRBV12-3/TRBV12-4|-|many
TGTGCCAGCAGTTTAGGGGGGACTTACAATGAGCAGTTCTTC
CASSLGGTYNEQFF
>TRBJ2-3|TRBV7-4|-|-
TGTGCGACAGATACGCAGTATTTT
CATDTQYF
>TRBJ1-5|TRBV15|-|few
TGTGCCACCAGCGGGGCGGACAGCTATAGCAATCAGCCCCAGCATTTT
CATSGADSYSNQPQHF
>TRBJ2-2|TRBV12-3/TRBV12-4|-|few
TGTGCCAGCAGTTTAAGGGGGATCGGGGAGCTGTTTTTT
CASSLRGIGELFF
>TRBJ1-3|TRBV20-1|-|few
TGCAGTGCCCGGCCTCGGGGTGGAAACACCATATATTTT
CSARPRGGNTIYF
>TRBJ2-7|TRBV11-2|-|-
TGTGCCAGCAGCTTAGTCGCCCCCAGCTACGAGCAGTACTTC
CASSLVAPSYEQYF
>TRBJ1-5|TRBV28|-|-
TGTGCCAGCAGCTCCCGTGGGGGAGGACCGACGAGGGTTCAGCCCCAGCATTTT
CASSSRGGGPTRVQPQHF
>TRBJ1-2|TRBV29-1|-|few
TGCAGCGTACTCAGGGAGAGGTTTCATGGGGACTATGGCTACACCTTC
CSVLRERFHGDYGYTF
>TRBJ1-1|TRBV7-9|-|-
TGTGCCAGCACCGGGACGGCTAAAGGCACTGAAGCTTTCTTT
CASTGTAKGTEAFF
>TRBJ1-1|TRBV29-1|-|few
TGCAGCGTTGAACCGGGCACTGAAGCTTTCTTT
CSVEPGTEAFF
>TRBJ2-1|TRBV6-5|TRBD2|-
TGTGCCAGCAGTTACTTTGGGGCTAGCGGCTACAATGAGCAGTTCTTC
CASSYFGASGYNEQFF
>TRBJ2-7|TRBV7-6|-|many
TGTGCCAGCAGCTTAGGGCCGGATTCCTACGAGCAGTACTTC
CASSLGPDSYEQYF
>TRBJ2-1|TRBV6-5|-|-
TGTGCCAGCAGTTCTTGGGGAACCTGGAACAATGAGCAGTTCTTC
CASSSWGTWNNEQFF
>TRBJ2-3|TRBV6-2/TRBV6-3|-|-
TGTGCCAGCAGTTACATCGTTGGAACCAGCACAGATACGCAGTATTTT
CASSYIVGTSTDTQYF
>TRBJ2-4|TRBV6-1|TRBD1|-
TGTGCCAGCAGTACCATGACAGGGAATTCCATTCAGTACTTC
CASSTMTGNSIQYF
>TRBJ2-1|TRBV7-7|TRBD2|-
TGTGCCAGCAGTCCCAGCGGGATTTTTCGAAATGAGCAGTTCTTC
CASSPSGIFRNEQFF
>TRBJ1-5|TRBV7-8|-|-
TGTGCCAGCAGCCGATCCGCCAATCAGCCCCAGCATTTT
CASSRSANQPQHF
>TRBJ1-2|TRBV5-4|-|-
TGTGCCAGCAGCAGGGACGACCTAAACTCGGACGGCTACACCTTC
CASSRDDLNSDGYTF
>TRBJ2-3|TRBV11-2|TRBD2|-
TGTGCCAGCAGCCCCAGACTAGCGGGATACACAGATACGCAGTATTTT
CASSPRLAGYTDTQYF
>TRBJ2-3|TRBV6-5|-|-
TGTGCCAGCAGTTACTCATCGGGGGGCTCCGATACGCAGTATTTT
CASSYSSGGSDTQYF